These 29 T cell receptor beta chains share one sample of origin, sequenced in a study of T cell changes during pregnancy in multiple sclerosis. Assay used: immunoSEQ multiplex PCR; TCRdb lists only in-frame clones, some missing. Among 20,000 or so clones listed, 75% to 90% were seen once. Sequencing was performed on CD8+ T cells from peripheral blood mononuclear cells, taken in the third trimester of pregnancy. The receptors come from a female donor in good health, enrolled as a control in a pregnancy study.

The chain employs TRBV9 and TRBJ2-5; D possibly corresponds to TRBD1 (6 bases). Germline V gene data show CDR1 as SGDLS and CDR2 as YYNGEE. The CDR3 loop spans 14 amino acids. Trimming removed 4 bases from V and 5 bases from J, with 15 bases in between. CDR3 loop: CASSQQGARETQYF. In nucleotides, the CDR3 is TGTGCCAGCAGCCAACAGGGTGCGAGGGAGACCCAGTACTTC.

The chain combines TRBV7-9 with TRBJ2-2; the D is unclear. Trimming stripped 6 bases from V and 5 bases from J, with 13 bases between. CDR3 length equals 14 residues. Germline CDR1 SEHNR, CDR2 FQNEAQ (reference sequence). The CDR3 is CASSLPPKTGELFF. The CDR3 nucleotides read TGTGCCAGCAGTTTACCCCCCAAAACCGGGGAGCTGTTTTTT. Combining the CDR3 with reference TRBV7-9 and TRBJ2-2 gives the whole variable domain DTGVSQNPRHKITKRGQNVTFRCDPISEHNRLYWYRQTLGQGPEFLTYFQNEAQLEKSRLLSDRFSAERPKGSFSTLEIQRTEQGDSAMYLCASSLPPKTGELFFGEGSRLTVL.

This clone appeared a few times. This sample includes further DNA sequences coding for the same CDR3. CDR3 residues: CASESRYRALDAFF. CDR3 bases: TGTGCCAGCGAATCACGCTACAGGGCGCTGGATGCTTTCTTT. The gene calls are TRBV2 and TRBJ1-1, with D perhaps matching TRBD1 (6 bases). The CDR3 has 14 amino acids. V was clipped by 8 bases and J by 11 bases, with 24 bases between them. The germline V gene has CDR1 SNHLY and CDR2 FYNNEI.

The chain uses TRBV7-8 and TRBJ2-5, with a weak D call TRBD2 (6 bases). V lost 0 bases and J lost 3, with 8 bases in between. This CDR3 contains 14 residues. CDR1 and CDR2 (germline): SGHVS, FQNEAQ. The CDR3 loop reads CASSLARGKETQYF. CDR3 nucleotide sequence: TGTGCCAGCAGCTTAGCCCGGGGGAAAGAGACCCAGTACTTC.

This chain joins TRBV27 and TRBJ2-2; D is uncertain. Germline assignment: CDR1 MNHEY and CDR2 SMNVEV (reference sequence). Trimming removed 6 bases at V and 5 bases at J, with 7 bases between. This CDR3 comprises 12 residues. CDR3 nucleotide sequence: TGTGCCAGCAGGTCGGGTACCGGGGAGCTGTTTTTT. Residues: CASRSGTGELFF.

The chain combines TRBV4-3 with TRBJ1-1; unclear D gene. The CDR3 loop spans 14 amino acids. The V and J ends lost 0 bases and 6 bases respectively, with 11 bases between them. The germline gives CDR1 LGHNA, CDR2 YSLEER. The CDR3 DNA reads as TGCGCCAGCAGCCAAGATGGAGGGTTTTCTGAAGCTTTCTTT. This encodes CASSQDGGFSEAFF.

A few counts support this clone. This chain uses TRBV7-9 with TRBJ2-7; the D is unclear. Trimming took off 4 bases at V and 2 bases at J, with 12 bases between the two ends. The CDR3 is 14 amino acids. Per the germline V gene, CDR1 is SEHNR and CDR2 is FQNEAQ (reference sequence). The CDR3 protein is CASSSDFQTYEQYF. The CDR3, as DNA: TGTGCCAGCAGCTCCGACTTCCAAACCTACGAGCAGTACTTC.

The gene calls are TRBV5-6 and TRBJ1-2; unclear D gene. This CDR3 spans 13 amino acids. From germline, CDR1 is SGHDT and CDR2 YYEEEE. V shed 4 bases and J shed 8 bases, with 15 bases lying between them. The CDR3 coding sequence is TGTGCCAGCAGCGATGGAGACCCGTGGGGCTACACCTTC. It encodes CASSDGDPWGYTF. Full variable domain (remainder filled in from reference TRBV5-6 and TRBJ1-2): DAGVTQSPTHLIKTRGQQVTLRCSPKSGHDTVSWYQQALGQGPQFIFQYYEEEERQRGNFPDRFSGHQFPNYSSELNVNALLLGDSALYLCASSDGDPWGYTFGSGTRLTVV.

The rearrangement uses TRBV14 and TRBJ1-1; unclear D gene. Germline CDR1 reads SGHDN; CDR2 reads FVKESK. The CDR3 has 12 amino acids. Deletions cut 6 bases from V and 8 bases from J, with 13 bases between. The DNA for the CDR3 is TGTGCCAGCAGTCAATTGTATACAGAAGCTTTCTTT. Translated: CASSQLYTEAFF.

This chain's CDR3 is CASSLDGSGGYTGELFF. In DNA, the CDR3 is TGTGCCAGCAGCTTAGATGGGAGCGGGGGTTACACCGGGGAGCTGTTTTTT. V usage is TRBV11-2 and J usage is TRBJ2-2; 8 nucleotides line up with TRBD2. The CDR3 covers 17 residues. Germline V gene lookup returns CDR1 SGHAT and CDR2 FQNNGV. With V trimmed by 0 bases and J by 3 bases, 6 bases remained unmatched.

This clone is termed medium-sized. The chain couples TRBV19 to TRBJ1-4, with D unresolved. CDR3 size: 14 residues. Trimming shortened V by 5 bases and J by 4 bases, and 11 bases separated the two germline ends. Germline-derived CDR1 and CDR2 are LNHDA and SQIVND (reference sequence). The CDR3, as DNA: TGTGCCAGTAGTCCCCCCCGGTATAATGAAAAACTGTTTTTT. Translating gives CASSPPRYNEKLFF. The full variable domain, completed using reference TRBV19 and TRBJ1-4, is DGGITQSPKYLFRKEGQNVTLSCEQNLNHDAMYWYRQDPGQGLRLIYYSQIVNDFQKGDIAEGYSVSREKKESFPLTVTSAQKNPTAFYLCASSPPRYNEKLFFGSGTQLSVL.

The chain employs TRBV9 and TRBJ2-3; TRBD2 might be the D (5 bases). Germline CDR1 SGDLS, CDR2 YYNGEE. V shed 1 base and J shed 2 bases, with 11 bases lying between them. The CDR3 consists of 15 residues. CDR3 region: CASSVKLALTDTQYF. The CDR3 DNA sequence: TGTGCCAGCAGCGTAAAGCTAGCACTCACAGATACGCAGTATTTT. Filled out from reference TRBV9 and TRBJ2-3, the complete variable domain reads DSGVTQTPKHLITATGQRVTLRCSPRSGDLSVYWYQQSLDQGLQFLIQYYNGEERAKGNILERFSAQQFPDLHSELNLSSLELGDSALYFCASSVKLALTDTQYFGPGTRLTVL.

This clone was seen a few times. This chain joins TRBV4-3 and TRBJ1-4; a possible D gene is TRBD1 (6 bases). In germline, CDR1 is LGHNA, CDR2 YSLEER. Trimming stripped 1 base from V and 8 bases from J, with 14 bases between. The CDR3 covers 15 residues. As DNA, the CDR3 is TGCGCCAGCAGCCAAGCCCCGGGGGGGGCCGAAAAACTGTTTTTT. Protein product: CASSQAPGGAEKLFF.

The chain uses TRBV4-1 and TRBJ1-1; a weak D match, TRBD1 (5 bases). The V and J ends lost 4 bases and 7 bases respectively, with 16 bases between them. This CDR3 comprises 14 residues. CDR1 and CDR2 (germline): MGHRA, YSYEKL. CDR3 DNA: TGCGCCAGCAGCCTTCTTCAGGGAACGGATGAAGCTTTCTTT. Translated: CASSLLQGTDEAFF.

This clone was detected only a few times. The chain joins TRBV9 to TRBJ2-1, with D tentatively TRBD1 (5 bases). CDR1 and CDR2 (germline): SGDLS, YYNGEE. The V gene lost 0 bases and the J gene lost 8 bases, with 6 bases spanning the gap. The length of the CDR3 is 12 residues. The CDR3 spells CASSVEGYEQFF. DNA for the CDR3: TGTGCCAGCAGCGTAGAGGGGTATGAGCAGTTCTTC.

DNA for the CDR3: TGTGCCAGCAGCCGGACAGGGGTGAATGAAAAACTGTTTTTT. Amino acid sequence: CASSRTGVNEKLFF. This chain connects TRBV7-9 to TRBJ1-4; the match to TRBD1 covers 9 bases. The germline V gene has CDR1 SEHNR and CDR2 FQNEAQ (reference sequence). The CDR3 extends over 14 amino acids. V shed 5 bases and J 5 bases; nucleotides not matched to a gene: 3.

This clone has only a few counts. The DNA for the CDR3 is TGCGCCAGCAATCTGGGACAGGGCACTGAAGCTTTCTTT. This encodes CASNLGQGTEAFF. This sequence joins TRBV10-2 and TRBJ1-1; 9 positions match TRBD1. Germline V gene data show CDR1 as WSHSY and CDR2 as SAAADI. This CDR3 is built from 13 residues. Germline trimming cut 7 bases from V and 4 bases from J; bases unmatched to any gene: 4.

This clone was picked up one time. The rearrangement links TRBV10-3 to TRBJ1-1, with D perhaps matching TRBD1 (5 bases). The length of the CDR3 is 13 residues. Looked up from germline, CDR1 is ENHRY and CDR2 is SYGVKD. The germline V and J ends were trimmed by 8 bases and 0 bases, with 10 bases remaining between them. CDR3: CAIQDSMNTEAFF. The CDR3, as DNA: TGTGCCATCCAAGACAGTATGAACACTGAAGCTTTCTTT.

The chain carries TRBV28 and TRBJ2-7; TRBD1 agrees at 7 bases. The CDR3 has 14 residues. CDR1 and CDR2 from the germline V gene are MDHEN and SYDVKM. The J segment lost 5 bases and the V segment lost 5 bases, leaving 9 bases of the junction unmatched. CDR3 protein: CASSNDREGDEQYF. DNA of the CDR3: TGTGCCAGCAGTAACGACAGGGAAGGAGACGAGCAGTACTTC.

The chain is built from TRBV29-1 and TRBJ2-5; 15 nucleotides match TRBD2. The ends lost 1 base at V and 5 bases at J; junction bases unmatched: 8. In germline, CDR1 is SQVTM, CDR2 ANQGSEA. The CDR3 covers 17 residues. CDR3 protein: CSVEVGLAGGPRETQYF. In DNA, the CDR3 is TGCAGCGTTGAAGTCGGACTAGCGGGGGGGCCCCGGGAGACCCAGTACTTC.

The sample holds a few counts of this clone. The chain joins TRBV4-3 to TRBJ1-1; D is possibly TRBD1 (6 bases). Germline CDR1 reads LGHNA; CDR2 reads YSLEER. The CDR3 is 13 residues long. V lost 5 bases to trimming and J lost 5 bases, with 12 bases between them. The CDR3: CASSATGNTEAFF. Written as DNA, the CDR3 is TGCGCCAGCAGCGCTACAGGGAATACTGAAGCTTTCTTT.

This chain links TRBV4-1 with TRBJ2-5; 10 bases agree with TRBD1. Unmatched junction bases numbered 6, after V lost 1 base and J lost 4 bases. The germline V gene encodes CDR1 MGHRA and CDR2 YSYEKL. CDR3 size: 16 residues. This chain's CDR3 is CASSQAGTGAVETQYF. As DNA, the CDR3 is TGCGCCAGCAGCCAAGCAGGGACAGGGGCTGTAGAGACCCAGTACTTC.

This chain joins TRBV6-4 and TRBJ2-1, with TRBD2 identical over 8 bases. The CDR3 runs 15 residues. Germline V gene lookup returns CDR1 MRHNA and CDR2 SNTAGT. With V trimmed by 3 bases and J by 3 bases, 4 bases remained unmatched. This CDR3 reads CASSERGGIYNEQFF. CDR3 bases: TGTGCCAGCAGTGAACGGGGGGGCATCTACAATGAGCAGTTCTTC.

The V call is TRBV19, the J call TRBJ1-1; unclear D gene. The CDR3 runs to 13 residues. Germline assignment: CDR1 LNHDA and CDR2 SQIVND (reference sequence). Trimming stripped 1 base from V and 3 bases from J, with 6 bases between. CDR3 amino acids: CASSIGGYTEAFF. CDR3 DNA sequence: TGTGCCAGTAGTATAGGCGGGTACACTGAAGCTTTCTTT.

The chain uses TRBV28 and TRBJ1-1, with TRBD1 identical over 8 bases. Germline CDR1 MDHEN, CDR2 SYDVKM. Losses at the gene ends were 3 bases for V and 4 bases for J; bases not matched to a gene: 16. This CDR3 spans 18 amino acids. Here the CDR3 DNA reads TGTGCCAGCAGTTTCCACGACAGGGGTCCGATTCTTGGCACTGAAGCTTTCTTT. This encodes CASSFHDRGPILGTEAFF.

The V gene is TRBV4-1, the J gene TRBJ1-5; tentatively, D is TRBD1 (6 bases). CDR1 and CDR2 (germline): MGHRA, YSYEKL. The CDR3 is 17 amino acids. Deletions cut 0 bases from V and 0 bases from J, with 12 bases between. This CDR3 reads CASSQDPGQNSNQPQHF. CDR3 DNA sequence: TGCGCCAGCAGCCAAGATCCCGGACAGAATAGCAATCAGCCCCAGCATTTT.

The CDR3 DNA reads as TGTGCCAGCACTCAGGAGCGGAGAGGTAATTCACCCCTCCACTTT. The encoded protein is CASTQERRGNSPLHF. The chain joins TRBV27 to TRBJ1-6; D not resolved. Deletions cut 7 bases from V and 6 bases from J, with 16 bases between. CDR1 is MNHEY, CDR2 SMNVEV, per germline (reference sequence). The CDR3 extends over 15 amino acids.

The chain uses TRBV4-2 and TRBJ2-1, with 7 nucleotides matching TRBD1. V gave up 6 bases and J gave up 0 bases; unmatched junction bases: 5. Per germline, CDR1 LGHNA and CDR2 YNFKEQ. There are 15 residues in the CDR3. The CDR3 here is CASSYDRVSYNEQFF. The CDR3 DNA follows: TGTGCCAGCAGTTACGACAGGGTCTCCTACAATGAGCAGTTCTTC.

The CDR3 DNA reads TGCGCCAGCAACCCTTCGGGGGGAAGCGTAGAGACCCAGTACTTC. Translation gives CASNPSGGSVETQYF. The chain uses TRBV5-1 and TRBJ2-5; 7 bases fit TRBD2. The CDR3 covers 15 residues. Per germline, CDR1 SGHRS and CDR2 YFSETQ. Trimming cost V 6 bases and J 4 bases; bases outside gene matches: 12.